The 27 T cell receptor beta chains given below trace back to one sample, sequenced in a study of technical replicates of blood from several donors. TCRdb keeps only in-frame clones here, not all; method: immunoSEQ multiplex PCR. This table holds 75,000 to 95,000 clones, about 93% found once. The sample comprised T cells isolated from PBMCs. The receptors stem from a human donor in good health.

V is TRBV2 and J is TRBJ1-3; D might be TRBD1 (6 bases). This CDR3 is 14 amino acids long. Trimming removed 6 bases from V and 2 bases from J, with 11 bases in between. Germline V lookup: CDR1 SNHLY, CDR2 FYNNEI. This CDR3 reads CASRTTGTGNTIYF. For the CDR3, the DNA is TGTGCCAGCAGAACGACAGGAACTGGAAACACCATATATTTT. Drawing the rest from reference TRBV2 and TRBJ1-3, the complete variable domain is EPEVTQTPSHQVTQMGQEVILRCVPISNHLYFYWYRQILGQKVEFLVSFYNNEISEKSEIFDDQFSVERPDGSNFTLKIRSTKLEDSAMYFCASRTTGTGNTIYFGEGSWLTVV.

This clone appeared a few times. The J gene is TRBJ1-1, the V gene TRBV29-1; D unresolved. Trimming shortened V by 2 bases and J by 9 bases, and 22 bases separated the two germline ends. Germline V lookup: CDR1 SQVTM, CDR2 ANQGSEA. The CDR3 has 15 residues. In DNA form, the CDR3 reads TGCAGCGTTGAATGGGCCTCCATCCCTTTACCTAAAGCTTTCTTT. This encodes CSVEWASIPLPKAFF.

V usage is TRBV7-9 and J usage is TRBJ2-5; possible D gene TRBD1, 6 bases. V was pared by 2 bases and J by 5 bases, with 6 bases between. The germline V gene encodes CDR1 SEHNR and CDR2 FQNEAQ (reference sequence). The CDR3 sequence is 12 residues long. Written as DNA, the CDR3 is TGTGCCAGCAGCTTACAGGGGGAGACCCAGTACTTC. Its protein is CASSLQGETQYF.

The chain recombines TRBV2 with TRBJ1-5; D perhaps matches TRBD1 (6 bases). The CDR3 has 14 amino acids. The germline V gene encodes CDR1 SNHLY and CDR2 FYNNEI. The V and J ends lost 7 bases and 7 bases respectively, with 17 bases between them. CDR3 sequence: CASKGDVAAQPQHF. The CDR3 DNA reads as TGTGCCAGCAAGGGGGACGTGGCCGCCCAGCCCCAGCATTTT.

CDR3 in DNA: TGCGCCAGCAGCCGAACCCTGGACAGCGAATTGGGGGTTAACGGTTACGAGCAGTACTTC. This codes for CASSRTLDSELGVNGYEQYF. This sequence joins TRBV4-1 and TRBJ2-7; tentative D call: TRBD1 (6 bases). CDR3 length: 20 residues. Germline V gene data show CDR1 as MGHRA and CDR2 as YSYEKL. V lost 4 bases to trimming and J lost 4 bases, with 32 bases between them.

This chain links TRBV6-5 with TRBJ2-5, with D uncertain. Germline V gives CDR1 MNHEY, CDR2 SVGAGI. This CDR3 is built from 14 residues. V was pared by 6 bases and J by 4 bases, with 15 bases between. The CDR3 loop reads CASSPHPEVETQYF. In DNA form, the CDR3 reads TGTGCCAGCAGCCCCCATCCCGAGGTAGAGACCCAGTACTTC.

The rearrangement links TRBV29-1 to TRBJ2-1, with TRBD2 identical over 9 bases. The germline gives CDR1 SQVTM, CDR2 ANQGSEA. The CDR3 contains 14 residues. V dropped 7 bases and J dropped 8; count of bases not matched to a gene: 12. This chain's CDR3 is CSAQGSGRIYEQFF. The CDR3 nucleotides are TGCAGCGCCCAAGGCAGCGGGAGGATTTATGAGCAGTTCTTC.

The genes are TRBV4-1 and TRBJ2-3; 10 bases line up with TRBD2. Germline CDR1 reads MGHRA; CDR2 reads YSYEKL. J lost 0 bases, V lost 4 bases, and 7 bases had no gene match. This CDR3 contains 17 residues. CDR3 sequence (DNA): TGCGCCAGCAGCCTATCTAGCGGGAGAAGTAGCACAGATACGCAGTATTTT. It is translated as CASSLSSGRSSTDTQYF.

The chain recombines TRBV6-1 with TRBJ1-3; D uncertain. The germline V gene has CDR1 MNHNS and CDR2 SASEGT. The CDR3 loop spans 13 amino acids. V was cut by 6 bases and J by 1 base, with 7 bases left in between. DNA of the CDR3: TGTGCCAGCAGGACTGCGTCTGGAAACACCATATATTTT. It encodes CASRTASGNTIYF.

CDR3 region: CASSERDRGRDIQYF. The DNA of the CDR3 is TGTGCCAGCAGTGAACGGGACAGGGGGAGAGACATTCAGTACTTC. The chain links TRBV6-1 to TRBJ2-4; TRBD1 matches 11 bases. Germline assignment: CDR1 MNHNS and CDR2 SASEGT. The CDR3 has 15 residues. The J segment lost 8 bases and the V segment lost 2 bases, leaving 5 bases of the junction unmatched.

J is TRBJ2-1 and V is TRBV10-2, with TRBD2 as a possible D gene (5 bases). This CDR3 has 15 residues. Deletions cut 4 bases from V and 5 bases from J, with 15 bases between. Germline V lookup: CDR1 WSHSY, CDR2 SAAADI. CDR3 amino acids: CASSVPFRTHNEQFF. CDR3 DNA: TGCGCCAGCAGTGTACCGTTTAGGACTCACAATGAGCAGTTCTTC.

This chain joins TRBV28 and TRBJ1-4; weak D call: TRBD1 (6 bases). From germline, CDR1 is MDHEN and CDR2 SYDVKM. Trimming removed 5 bases from V and 4 bases from J, with 14 bases in between. The CDR3 extends over 15 amino acids. The CDR3, as DNA: TGTGCCAGCAGTATACACAGGGCGATTAATGAAAAACTGTTTTTT. Amino acids: CASSIHRAINEKLFF.

The gene calls are TRBV9 and TRBJ2-2; D is undetermined. Per the germline V gene, CDR1 is SGDLS and CDR2 is YYNGEE. The V and J ends lost 0 bases and 6 bases respectively, with 6 bases between them. The CDR3 is 13 residues long. The CDR3 region has the DNA TGTGCCAGCAGCGTAGGTACGGCCGGGGAGCTGTTTTTT. The encoded protein is CASSVGTAGELFF.

DNA of the CDR3: TGTGCCAGCAGCTTAGATCGGACTAGCAATGAGCAGTTCTTC. Its translation is CASSLDRTSNEQFF. The V and J genes are TRBV11-2 and TRBJ2-1; TRBD2 agrees at 7 bases. V shed 0 bases, J shed 6 bases, and the junction held 2 bases outside the gene matches. Per the germline V gene, CDR1 is SGHAT and CDR2 is FQNNGV. The CDR3 has 14 amino acids. The entire variable domain, with the rest obtained from reference TRBV11-2 and TRBJ2-1, is as follows: EAGVAQSPRYKIIEKRQSVAFWCNPISGHATLYWYQQILGQGPKLLIQFQNNGVVDDSQLPKDRFSAERLKGVDSTLKIQPAKLEDSAVYLCASSLDRTSNEQFFGPGTRLTVL.

Points on this clone: A read error may account for a junction end that differs from germline. This chain connects TRBV28 to TRBJ2-3; 12 bases align to TRBD2. This CDR3 spans 16 amino acids. CDR1 is MDHEN, CDR2 SYDVKM, per germline. The CDR3 loop is CASTVSSGRGTDTQYF. DNA for the CDR3: TGTGCTAGCACAGTGTCTAGCGGGAGGGGTACAGATACGCAGTATTTT.

On this clone itself: This same CDR3 is encoded by further DNA sequences in the sample. CDR3 sequence (DNA): TGTGCCAGCAGCGTAGAGCAGGGCTACGAGCAGTACTTC. Translation gives CASSVEQGYEQYF. The chain carries TRBV9 and TRBJ2-7, with a weak D call TRBD1 (5 bases). V was clipped by 0 bases and J by 3 bases, with 7 bases between them. The CDR3 is 13 residues long. Germline V CDR1 and CDR2: SGDLS, YYNGEE.

The chain has TRBV19 and TRBJ2-1; D is perhaps TRBD1 (5 bases). The CDR3 is 13 residues long. V shed 3 bases and J shed 7 bases, with 10 bases lying between them. Germline V gene lookup returns CDR1 LNHDA and CDR2 SQIVND (reference sequence). The CDR3 loop reads CASSMAGLNEQFF. The CDR3 DNA is TGTGCCAGTAGTATGGCAGGGCTGAATGAGCAGTTCTTC. The variable domain in full, with the rest retrieved from reference TRBV19 and TRBJ2-1, is DGGITQSPKYLFRKEGQNVTLSCEQNLNHDAMYWYRQDPGQGLRLIYYSQIVNDFQKGDIAEGYSVSREKKESFPLTVTSAQKNPTAFYLCASSMAGLNEQFFGPGTRLTVL.

This clone was recorded a few times. Other DNA sequences within the sample encode an identical CDR3. The chain links TRBV18 to TRBJ1-5, with 7 bases identical to TRBD1. From germline, CDR1 is KGHSH and CDR2 LQKENI. This CDR3 contains 14 residues. The ends lost 4 bases at V and 0 bases at J; junction bases unmatched: 0. For the CDR3, the DNA is TGTGCCAGCTCACGACAGGGTAGCAATCAGCCCCAGCATTTT. Translated, it gives CASSRQGSNQPQHF.

The genes are TRBV7-2 and TRBJ1-3, with D uncertain. The V end lost 5 bases, the J end lost 2 bases, and 13 bases lay between the germline ends. Per the germline V gene, CDR1 is SGHTA and CDR2 is FQGNSA. The CDR3 is made up of 15 amino acids. In nucleotides, the CDR3 is TGTGCCAGCAGCCGAAGCGGATCAACTGGAAACACCATATATTTT. This gives the protein CASSRSGSTGNTIYF.

The chain uses TRBV27 and TRBJ1-4, with 8 bases that match TRBD1. CDR1 and CDR2 from the germline V gene are MNHEY and SMNVEV (reference sequence). The V segment lost 3 bases and the J segment 4 bases; nucleotides outside the gene matches: 4. The CDR3 totals 15 residues. CDR3 residues: CASSLVRGLNEKLFF. CDR3 bases: TGTGCCAGCAGTTTGGTCAGGGGGCTTAATGAAAAACTGTTTTTT.

V and J are TRBV30 and TRBJ1-1; 12 bases match TRBD1. From germline, CDR1 is GTSNPN and CDR2 SVGIG (reference sequence). The CDR3 is 14 amino acids. The V and J ends lost 0 bases and 6 bases, in that order; junction bases with no gene match: 2. In DNA, the CDR3 is TGTGCCTGGAGTGTAAGGGACAGGGGGCCTGAAGCTTTCTTT. Protein sequence: CAWSVRDRGPEAFF.

The sample holds one count of this clone. The chain uses TRBV19 and TRBJ1-1; D gene ambiguous. With 4 bases removed from V and 5 bases from J, the gap between germline ends came to 11 bases. The CDR3 runs 13 residues. From germline, CDR1 is LNHDA and CDR2 SQIVND (reference sequence). CDR3 amino acids: CASSTRPHTEAFF. The CDR3, as DNA: TGTGCCAGTAGTACGCGCCCCCATACTGAAGCTTTCTTT.

The chain uses TRBV11-3 and TRBJ2-3, with a tentative D call TRBD2 (5 bases). CDR1 and CDR2 (germline): SGHNT, YENEEA. V shed 5 bases and J shed 2 bases, with 8 bases lying between them. This CDR3 contains 13 residues. Here the CDR3 DNA reads TGTGCCAGCAGCACGGGGATCACAGATACGCAGTATTTT. Protein: CASSTGITDTQYF.

This chain uses TRBV7-6 with TRBJ2-2; 8 positions match TRBD1. The CDR3 loop spans 15 amino acids. The V and J ends lost 1 base and 4 bases, in that order; junction bases with no gene match: 2. Germline V gives CDR1 SGHVS, CDR2 FNYEAQ. The CDR3 sequence is CASSLGDRGTGELFF. CDR3 nucleotide sequence: TGTGCCAGCAGCTTAGGAGACAGGGGCACCGGGGAGCTGTTTTTT.

The V gene is TRBV2, the J gene TRBJ2-5; maybe TRBD1 (6 bases). The CDR3 extends over 15 amino acids. V was shortened by 1 base and J by 5 bases, with 14 bases between the two germline ends. Germline lookup yields CDR1 SNHLY and CDR2 FYNNEI. The CDR3 sequence: CASSEVLQGRETQYF. CDR3 sequence (DNA): TGTGCCAGCAGTGAAGTCCTTCAGGGGCGGGAGACCCAGTACTTC.

V usage is TRBV11-2 and J usage is TRBJ2-7, with D uncertain. The CDR3 contains 14 residues. The V gene's germline CDR1 is SGHAT and CDR2 FQNNGV. The germline V and J ends were trimmed by 0 bases and 4 bases, with 10 bases remaining between them. The CDR3 DNA follows: TGTGCCAGCAGCTTAGACCCACTTGAGTACGAGCAGTACTTC. Residues: CASSLDPLEYEQYF.

The V gene is TRBV11-2, the J gene TRBJ2-1, with D maybe TRBD1 (6 bases). V lost 8 bases, J lost 0 bases, and 20 bases lay in between. Germline values: CDR1 SGHAT, CDR2 FQNNGV. This CDR3 has 17 residues. CDR3: CASRPIRGTASYNEQFF. CDR3 nucleotides: TGTGCCAGCCGGCCTATAAGGGGGACCGCCTCCTACAATGAGCAGTTCTTC.